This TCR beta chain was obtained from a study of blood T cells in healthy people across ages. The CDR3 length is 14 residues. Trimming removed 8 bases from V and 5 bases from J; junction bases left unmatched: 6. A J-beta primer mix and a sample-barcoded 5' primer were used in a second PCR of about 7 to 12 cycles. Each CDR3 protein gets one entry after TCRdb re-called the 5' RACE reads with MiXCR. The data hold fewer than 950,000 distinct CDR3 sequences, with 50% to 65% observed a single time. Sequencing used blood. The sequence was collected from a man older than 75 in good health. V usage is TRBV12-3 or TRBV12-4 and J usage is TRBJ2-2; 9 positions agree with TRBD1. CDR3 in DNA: TGTGCCAGCCGAGGGACAGGGTTGACCGGGGAGCTGTTTTTT. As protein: CASRGTGLTGELFF.